A selection of T cell receptor beta chains follows, all from one sample in a study of HIV-infected children after antiretroviral therapy interruption. TCRdb called the 3' RACE reads again in MiXCR, with one record for every CDR3 protein. The sample records around 41,000 distinct CDR3 sequences, approximately 7% being singletons. Material: CD45RA+ CD4+ T cells from PBMCs, pooled from several time points, obtained from a donor given antiretroviral therapy, either interrupted or continuous. The source is a pool of human donors with HIV. The CDR3 runs from the conserved cysteine through the conserved F or W. The D gene is left open where the match is weak. Expanded clones are given a class, and other clones once, few, many or no size at all.

v_call	j_call	clone_size	d_call	cdr3_nt	cdr3_aa
TRBV6-9	TRBJ2-1	-	-	TGTGCCAGCAATCGAGGGAGTGCCGATGAGCAGTTCTTC	CASNRGSADEQFF
TRBV5-5	TRBJ2-5	-	-	TGTGCCAGCAGCTACACTTTTTCGGGGTCCCAGTACTTC	CASSYTFSGSQYF
TRBV28	TRBJ2-3	-	-	TGTGCCAGCTACGAATCAGTGGAACGCACAGATACGCAGTATTTT	CASYESVERTDTQYF
TRBV28	TRBJ1-5	many	TRBD1	TGTGCCAGCAGTCAGTGGGACAGGGCGGCAGGCAATCAGCCCCAGCATTTT	CASSQWDRAAGNQPQHF
TRBV6-6	TRBJ1-1	medium-sized	TRBD1	TGTGCCAGCACTCAGGGGGGCACTGAAGCTTTCTTT	CASTQGGTEAFF
TRBV29-1	TRBJ2-3	many	-	TGCAGCGTTGGGGGCAGCACAGATACGCAGTATTTT	CSVGGSTDTQYF
TRBV7-4	TRBJ2-2	many	-	TGTGCAAGCAGCTTAGCTGACACCGGGCAGCTCTACTTT	CASSLADTGQLYF
TRBV11-2	TRBJ1-4	many	-	TGTGCCAGCAGCTTAGGAGGGGTTGAAAAACTGTTTTTT	CASSLGGVEKLFF
TRBV7-8	TRBJ1-6	-	-	TGTGCCAGCAGCTTAGGGCAGGTGCCCAATTCACCCCTCCACTTT	CASSLGQVPNSPLHF
TRBV20-1	TRBJ2-1	-	TRBD2	TGCAGTGCTAGGATGGGGGGGGACAATGAGCAGTTCTTC	CSARMGGDNEQFF
TRBV20-1	TRBJ2-1	many	-	TGCAGTGCCCAAAACGGGCTGAGGTCCTACAATGAGCAGTTCTTC	CSAQNGLRSYNEQFF
TRBV20-1	TRBJ1-5	many	-	TGCAGTGCAAATGAGGGCGGGCAGCCCCAGCATTTT	CSANEGGQPQHF
TRBV4-1	TRBJ2-6	many	-	TGCGCCAGCAGCCAAGAAAGGGTCCTGACTTTC	CASSQERVLTF
TRBV5-6	TRBJ1-1	many	-	TGTGCCAGCAGCATTCGGGACCTTGAAGCTTTCTTT	CASSIRDLEAFF
TRBV18	TRBJ2-7	many	-	TGTGCCAGCTCACAGAGAGACCGAGGTCTCTACGAGCAGTACTTC	CASSQRDRGLYEQYF
TRBV12-3/TRBV12-4	TRBJ2-5	few	-	TGTGCCAGCAGTAGTGGGGGCCACCTTGGGGAGACCCAGTACTTC	CASSSGGHLGETQYF
TRBV29-1	TRBJ1-1	-	-	TGCAGCGTCCTCGGATCGAGAATAGCTTTCTTT	CSVLGSRIAFF
TRBV28	TRBJ2-7	-	TRBD1	TGTGCCAGCCACCCTTCCGGGACAGGACTTTACGAGCAGTACTTC	CASHPSGTGLYEQYF